What follows describes a single T cell receptor beta chain. Its antigen has not been determined. The sample holds no much larger clone one base away, and base qualities are not on file. The data are from a study of T cell clonotyping in hematopoietic cell transplantation listed by TCRdb under 2021. At the level of the whole study: Pretransplant recipient samples were obtained after cytoreduction. The study collected 135 blood samples from 30 to 45 consecutive transplant recipients and their related donors. Recruitment of patients was conducted between late 2015 and early 2017, and follow-up was continued until late 2020 or death.

TCR beta CDR3 regions were amplified from genomic DNA with the immunoSEQ assay, a bias-controlled multiplex PCR using V- and J-specific primers. In a second PCR step, the CDR3 amplicons were tagged with a proprietary barcode plus Illumina adapter sequences. An Illumina MiSeq instrument was used to sequence the CDR3 libraries. On the authors' methods: immunoSEQ Analyzer 3.0 was used for export and quality control, with R Bioconductor and Immunarch used for downstream analyses. Only productive rearrangements in the normalized downsampled data set went into calculating the repertoire metrics. Pathologically expanded clonotypes were defined as those larger than 5 templates in the normalized cohort. The Inverse Simpson Index served as the measure of repertoire diversity. To capture all clonotypes, the CMV-specificity analyses were run on the non-normalized data set. TCRdb obtained this table from immuneACCESS and retained in-frame rearrangements with V and J assigned. These tables miss some clones; where compared with another copy, unresolved V genes account for less than half of the shortfall, and the remainder is unexplained. Clone size and V and J calls were adopted from that table, with D and trimming inferred from the DNA. Recorded for this sample are tens of thousands of clones; around 83% of them occurred a single time. The top ten constitute more than 20% of the sample.

The germline V gene (reference sequence) specifies LNHDA as CDR1 and SQIVND as CDR2. V and J lose 1 base and 8 bases, and a span of 24 bases separates them. From the cysteine through the phenylalanine, the CDR3 covers 18 amino acids. CDR3 DNA only is kept here, 54 bases in frame from base 1. The time point tag for this specimen amounts to: recipient sample about 28 days before transplant, after cytoreduction. Blood from recipients was drawn roughly 28 days before transplant, then again at days 30, 100 and 180 after transplant. Nuclei Lysis Solution was used to extract genomic DNA from fresh or cryopreserved unfractionated peripheral blood mononuclear cells. The investigation overall reported the following: Broader posttransplant TCR repertoire diversity was predicted by donor and pretransplant recipient Inverse Simpson Index values. The sample size was limited, and CD4 and CD8 repertoire contributions could not be separated because cells were not sorted. Recipient TCR diversity fell after transplant, with pathologically expanded clonotypes rising progressively from day 30 to day 180. Just a small fraction of recipient repertoires overlapped with donor repertoires, and more than 97% appeared de novo at the given depth.

The specimen comprised peripheral blood mononuclear cells, sampled before stem cell transplant. The receptor chain draws on TRBV19 and TRBJ2-1, and perhaps TRBD1 as D gene, on 7 matching bases. This receptor was identified in an older woman with acute myeloid leukemia. Some clones in this sample may be carry-over from other donors' samples. The CDR3 protein sequence reads: CASSIAPPGRGVDDEQFF. The base sequence is TGTGCCAGTAGTATAGCTCCCCCTGGCAGGGGGGTTGACGATGAGCAGTTCTTC. Here the CDR3 is joined to the reference TRBV19 and TRBJ2-1 genes, and the full variable domain is: DGGITQSPKYLFRKEGQNVTLSCEQNLNHDAMYWYRQDPGQGLRLIYYSQIVNDFQKGDIAEGYSVSREKKESFPLTVTSAQKNPTAFYLCASSIAPPGRGVDDEQFFGPGTRLTVL.